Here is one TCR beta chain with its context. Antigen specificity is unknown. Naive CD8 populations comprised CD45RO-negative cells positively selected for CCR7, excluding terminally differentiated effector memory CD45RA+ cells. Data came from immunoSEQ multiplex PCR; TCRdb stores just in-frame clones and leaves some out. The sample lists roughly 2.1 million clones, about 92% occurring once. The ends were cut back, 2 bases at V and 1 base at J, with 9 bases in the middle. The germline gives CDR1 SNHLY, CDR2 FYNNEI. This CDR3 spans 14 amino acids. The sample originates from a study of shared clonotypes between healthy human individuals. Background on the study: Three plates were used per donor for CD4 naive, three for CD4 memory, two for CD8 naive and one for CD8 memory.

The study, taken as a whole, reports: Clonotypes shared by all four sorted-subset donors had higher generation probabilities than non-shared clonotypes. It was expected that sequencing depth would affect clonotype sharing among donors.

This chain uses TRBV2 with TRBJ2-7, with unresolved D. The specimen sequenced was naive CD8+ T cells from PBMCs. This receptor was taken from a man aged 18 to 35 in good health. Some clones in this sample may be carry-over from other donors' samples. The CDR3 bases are TGTGCCAGCAGTGAAAGTACAGTATCCTACGAGCAGTACTTC. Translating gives CASSESTVSYEQYF.